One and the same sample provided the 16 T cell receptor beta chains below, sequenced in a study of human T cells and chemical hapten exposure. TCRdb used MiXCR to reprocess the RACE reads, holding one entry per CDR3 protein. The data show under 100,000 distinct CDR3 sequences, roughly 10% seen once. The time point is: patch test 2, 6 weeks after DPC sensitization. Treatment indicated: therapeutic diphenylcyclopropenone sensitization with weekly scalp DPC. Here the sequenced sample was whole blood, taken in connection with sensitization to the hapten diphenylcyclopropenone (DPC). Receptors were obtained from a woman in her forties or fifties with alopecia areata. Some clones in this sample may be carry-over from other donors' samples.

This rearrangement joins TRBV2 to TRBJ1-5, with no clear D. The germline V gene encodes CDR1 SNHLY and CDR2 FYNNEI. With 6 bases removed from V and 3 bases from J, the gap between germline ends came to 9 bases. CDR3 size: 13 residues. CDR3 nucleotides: TGTGCCAGCAGACGGAATAACAATCAGCCCCAGCATTTT. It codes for CASRRNNNQPQHF.

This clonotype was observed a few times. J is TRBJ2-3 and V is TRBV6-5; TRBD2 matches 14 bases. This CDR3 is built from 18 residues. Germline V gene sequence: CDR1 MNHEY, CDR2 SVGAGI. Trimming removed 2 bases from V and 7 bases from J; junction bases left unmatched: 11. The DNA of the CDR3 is TGTGCCAGCAGTTACACGATTGGGACTAGCGGGAGTTTGAATACGCAGTATTTT. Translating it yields CASSYTIGTSGSLNTQYF.

The CDR3 DNA is TGCGCCAGCAGCCAAGGCCCGACAGGGGACCAGCCCCAGCATTTT. Amino acid sequence: CASSQGPTGDQPQHF. This chain links TRBV4-3 with TRBJ1-5; 8 bases are shared with TRBD1. The J segment lost 7 bases and the V segment lost 1 base, leaving 6 bases of the junction unmatched. Germline V lookup: CDR1 LGHNA, CDR2 YSLEER. This CDR3 is built from 15 residues.

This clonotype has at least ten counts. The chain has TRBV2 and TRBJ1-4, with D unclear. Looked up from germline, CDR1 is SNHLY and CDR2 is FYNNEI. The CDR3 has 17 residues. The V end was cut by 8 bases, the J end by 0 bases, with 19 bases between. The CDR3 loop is CASGQGPAYSTNEKLFF. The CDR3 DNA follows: TGTGCCAGCGGGCAAGGTCCGGCTTATTCAACTAATGAAAAACTGTTTTTT.

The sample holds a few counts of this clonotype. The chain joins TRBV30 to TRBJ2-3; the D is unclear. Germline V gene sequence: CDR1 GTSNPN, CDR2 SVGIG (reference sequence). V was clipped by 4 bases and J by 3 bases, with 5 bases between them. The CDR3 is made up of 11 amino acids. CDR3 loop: CAWTATDTQYF. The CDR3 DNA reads TGTGCCTGGACAGCTACAGATACGCAGTATTTT.

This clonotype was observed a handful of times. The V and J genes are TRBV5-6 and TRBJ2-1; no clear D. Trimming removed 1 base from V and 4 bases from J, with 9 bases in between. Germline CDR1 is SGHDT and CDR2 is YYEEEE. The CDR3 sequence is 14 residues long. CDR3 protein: CASSLRSVYNEQFF. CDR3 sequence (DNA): TGTGCCAGCAGCTTGAGGAGCGTTTACAATGAGCAGTTCTTC.

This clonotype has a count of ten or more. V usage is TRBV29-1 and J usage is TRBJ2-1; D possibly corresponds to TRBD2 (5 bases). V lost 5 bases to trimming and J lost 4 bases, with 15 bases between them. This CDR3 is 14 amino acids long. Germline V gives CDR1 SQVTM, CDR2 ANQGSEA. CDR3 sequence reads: CSVSPAEPYNEQFF. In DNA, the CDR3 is TGCAGCGTTTCCCCAGCGGAACCATACAATGAGCAGTTCTTC.

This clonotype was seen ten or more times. DNA for the CDR3: TGTGCCAGCAGCGGGACGGTGACCCAGTACTTC. It is translated as CASSGTVTQYF. V and J are TRBV2 and TRBJ2-5; D is perhaps TRBD1 or TRBD2 (5 bases each). Trimming left V 6 bases short and J 7 bases short, with 9 bases between. This CDR3 has 11 residues. Germline V lookup: CDR1 SNHLY, CDR2 FYNNEI.

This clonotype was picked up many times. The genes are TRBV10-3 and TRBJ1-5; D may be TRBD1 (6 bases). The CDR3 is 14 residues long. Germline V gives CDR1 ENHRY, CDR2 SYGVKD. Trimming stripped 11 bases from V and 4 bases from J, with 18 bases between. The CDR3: CAHCRDKKNQPQHF. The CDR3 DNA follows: TGTGCCCATTGCCGGGACAAAAAAAATCAGCCCCAGCATTTT.

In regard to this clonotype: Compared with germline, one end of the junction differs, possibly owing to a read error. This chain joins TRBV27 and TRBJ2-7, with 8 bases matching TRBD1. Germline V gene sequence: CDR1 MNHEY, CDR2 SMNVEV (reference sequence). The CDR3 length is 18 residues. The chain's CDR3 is CASSLSVGWAGGSNEQYF. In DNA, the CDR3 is TGTGCCAGCAGTTTATCGGTCGGTTGGGCAGGGGGCTCCAACGAGCAGTACTTC.

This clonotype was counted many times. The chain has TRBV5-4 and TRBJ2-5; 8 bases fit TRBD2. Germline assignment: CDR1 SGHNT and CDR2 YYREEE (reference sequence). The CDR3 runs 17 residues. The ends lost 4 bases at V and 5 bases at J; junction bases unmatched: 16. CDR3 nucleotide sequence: TGTGCCAGCAGCCCTGGACTAGCTGGGCCGTGGGGTGAGACCCAGTACTTC. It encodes CASSPGLAGPWGETQYF.

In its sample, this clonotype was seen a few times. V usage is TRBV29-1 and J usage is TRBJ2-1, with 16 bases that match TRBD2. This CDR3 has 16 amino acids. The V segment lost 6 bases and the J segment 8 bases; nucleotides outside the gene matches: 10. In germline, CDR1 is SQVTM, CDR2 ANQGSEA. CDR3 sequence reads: CSVAGTSGRAWDEQFF. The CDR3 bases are TGCAGCGTCGCTGGGACTAGCGGGAGGGCTTGGGATGAGCAGTTCTTC.

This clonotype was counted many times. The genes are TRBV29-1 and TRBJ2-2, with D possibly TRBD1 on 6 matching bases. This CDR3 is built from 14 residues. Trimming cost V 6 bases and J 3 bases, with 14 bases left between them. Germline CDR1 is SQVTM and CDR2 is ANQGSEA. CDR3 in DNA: TGCAGCGTCACAGGGTATGATCACACCGGGGAGCTGTTTTTT. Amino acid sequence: CSVTGYDHTGELFF.

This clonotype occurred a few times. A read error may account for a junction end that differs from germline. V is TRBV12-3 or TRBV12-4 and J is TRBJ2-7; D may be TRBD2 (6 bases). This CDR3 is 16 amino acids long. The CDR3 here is CASSLGPPGSYYEQYF. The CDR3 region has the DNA TGTGCCAGCAGCTTAGGCCCCCCCGGGAGTTATTACGAGCAGTACTTC.

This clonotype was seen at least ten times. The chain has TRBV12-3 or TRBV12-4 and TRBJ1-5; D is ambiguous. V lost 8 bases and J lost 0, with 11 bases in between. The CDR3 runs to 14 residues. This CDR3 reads CASGGLNSNQPQHF. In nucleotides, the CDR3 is TGTGCCAGCGGAGGACTGAATAGCAATCAGCCCCAGCATTTT.

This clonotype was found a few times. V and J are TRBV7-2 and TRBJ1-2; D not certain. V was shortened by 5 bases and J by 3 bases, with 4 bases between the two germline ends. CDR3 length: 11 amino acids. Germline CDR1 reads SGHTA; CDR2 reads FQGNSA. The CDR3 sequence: CASSDHYGYTF. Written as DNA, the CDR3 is TGTGCCAGCAGCGATCACTATGGCTACACCTTC.